The source of this T cell receptor (beta chain) is a study of Ad26.COV2.S vaccination and SARS-CoV-2 variants (dated by TCRdb to the early 2020s). As for the study more broadly: Vaccine-arm donors were drawn from COV1001, a multicentre, randomized, double-blind, placebo-controlled phase I-IIa trial of Ad26.COV2.S in healthy adults. Dosing of Ad26.COV2.S was intramuscular, at either 5x10^10 or 1x10^11 viral particles, delivered as one shot or as two shots spaced 56 days apart. Sequencing of the TCRbeta repertoire served to evaluate the specificity and breadth of SARS-CoV-2-reactive T cell receptors following Ad26.COV2.S vaccination. The TCR-sequenced set comprised roughly 30 samples: around 20 Ad26.COV2.S vaccine recipients, 5 placebo recipients and 8 SARS-CoV-2 convalescent individuals. Participants in the trial were split at random into five groups of five each, receiving low-dose or high-dose Ad26.COV2.S once or twice, or else placebo on both occasions. Blinding of investigators to trial group allocation was maintained during experiments and outcome assessment.

The treatment or condition label of this sample denotes: some 19 received Ad26.COV2.S at low or high dose, single or two shots; about 5 received placebo; per-sample allocation not given. Repertoires of vaccine and placebo recipients were sequenced from samples taken on day 63 after the first injection. Between 29 July and 7 August 2020, Cohort 1b enrolled 25 adults aged 18-55 years at one site in Boston, USA. Ad26.COV2.S consisted of a replication-incompetent adenovirus type 26 vector by which a prefusion-stabilized SARS-CoV-2 spike protein from the original Wuhan strain was expressed. Study-level results and caveats: The study was not powered for comparison of responses between vaccine doses or regimens. Compared with placebo recipients, Ad26.COV2.S recipients showed higher spike-specific TCR breadth (P = 0.0014). Comparable non-spike TCR breadth was observed between vaccine and placebo recipients, consistent with only spike being contained in the vaccine. After vaccination, spike-specific CD8+ and CD4+ T cell responses were reported to show substantial breadth. According to the authors, total T cell responses may have been underestimated by the TCR breadth and depth analyses.

On this clone itself: This receptor's antigen is unknown. Within one base of it there is no much larger clone, and no base qualities were kept.

The junction carries 9 bases between V and J, which are trimmed by 4 bases and 1 base respectively. The CDR3 contains 14 residues, cysteine and phenylalanine counted. The DNA shown is the 42-base CDR3, in frame from base 1. The germline V gene (reference sequence) sets CDR1 to LGHDT and CDR2 to YNNKEL. The immunoSEQ Assay was used to sequence TCRbeta CDR3 regions. After extraction, genomic DNA underwent amplification by bias-controlled multiplex PCR, followed by high-throughput sequencing. As for how the authors treated the data: Collapsing and filtering of sequences were performed to quantify the absolute abundance of each unique TCRbeta CDR3 region. T cell fraction was estimated by normalization of TCRbeta template counts to usable DNA, with usable DNA being measured through amplification of reference genes present in all nucleated cells. Repertoire TCRs were annotated as SARS-CoV-2-specific when V gene, CDR3 amino acid sequence and J gene were exactly matched to a known reactive TCR set. The reference SARS-CoV-2 TCR set was obtained from MIRA and was filtered for enrichment in COVID-19-positive ImmuneCODE repertoires, whereby public or cross-reactive TCRs were removed. Drawing on the MIRA antigens, annotated TCRs were analysed further at the level of specific ORF or position within ORF. Breadth was defined as the number of annotated unique rearrangements divided by the total number of unique productive rearrangements, and depth was defined as the summed frequency of the annotated unique rearrangements. Two-sided Wilcoxon rank-sum tests were applied when comparing TCR breadth between groups. As stored in TCRdb, this immuneACCESS dataset retains in-frame rearrangements with V and J assigned. A fraction of the clones does not appear; measured against another copy, unresolved V genes explain less than half of the discrepancy, and the remainder lacks a known reason. D and trimming were read from the DNA, whereas the V and J calls and clone size are those reported in that table. The sample table contains fewer than 500,000 clones; only one count was recorded for 89% of them. The ten largest clones capture around 2.5% of the sample.

Specimen: peripheral blood, collected in a trial of Ad26.COV2.S vaccine versus placebo. Here the chain combines TRBV3-1 (or the pseudogene TRBV3-2) and TRBJ2-3; the D gene is tentatively TRBD1 or TRBD2, each matching 5 bases. The receptor's source is a person aged 18-65 years who received the Ad26.COV2.S COVID-19 vaccine or a placebo. The nucleotide sequence is given as TGTGCCAGCAGCCTCCGAGGGGGCACAGATACGCAGTATTTT. It translates as CASSLRGGTDTQYF.